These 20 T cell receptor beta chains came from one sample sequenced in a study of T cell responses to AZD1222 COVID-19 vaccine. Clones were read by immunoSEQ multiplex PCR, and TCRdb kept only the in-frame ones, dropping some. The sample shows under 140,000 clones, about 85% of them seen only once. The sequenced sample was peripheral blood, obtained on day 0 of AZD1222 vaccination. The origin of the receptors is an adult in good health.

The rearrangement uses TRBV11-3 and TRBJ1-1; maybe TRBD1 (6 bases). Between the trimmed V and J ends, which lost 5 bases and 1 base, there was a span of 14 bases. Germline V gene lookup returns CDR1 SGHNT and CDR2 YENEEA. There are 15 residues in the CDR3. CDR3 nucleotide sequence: TGTGCCAGCAGCCGTTCGACAGGAAAGAACACTGAAGCTTTCTTT. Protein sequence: CASSRSTGKNTEAFF.

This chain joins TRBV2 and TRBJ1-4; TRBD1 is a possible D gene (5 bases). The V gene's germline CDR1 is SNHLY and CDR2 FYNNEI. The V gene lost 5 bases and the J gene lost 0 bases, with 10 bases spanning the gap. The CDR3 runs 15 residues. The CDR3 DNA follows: TGTGCCAGCAGTACAGGAGATGCAACTAATGAAAAACTGTTTTTT. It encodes CASSTGDATNEKLFF.

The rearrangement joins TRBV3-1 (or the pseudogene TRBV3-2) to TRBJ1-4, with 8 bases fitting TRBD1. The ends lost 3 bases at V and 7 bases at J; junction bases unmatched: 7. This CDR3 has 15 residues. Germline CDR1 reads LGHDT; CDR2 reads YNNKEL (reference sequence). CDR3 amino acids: CASSHPGTGVEKLFF. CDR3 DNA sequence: TGTGCCAGCAGCCATCCCGGGACAGGAGTTGAAAAACTGTTTTTT.

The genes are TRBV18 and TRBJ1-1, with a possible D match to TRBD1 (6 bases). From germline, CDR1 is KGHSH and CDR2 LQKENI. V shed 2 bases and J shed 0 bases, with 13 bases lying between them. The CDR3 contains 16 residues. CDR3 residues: CASSPADSLMNTEAFF. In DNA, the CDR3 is TGTGCCAGCTCACCAGCGGACAGCCTAATGAACACTGAAGCTTTCTTT.

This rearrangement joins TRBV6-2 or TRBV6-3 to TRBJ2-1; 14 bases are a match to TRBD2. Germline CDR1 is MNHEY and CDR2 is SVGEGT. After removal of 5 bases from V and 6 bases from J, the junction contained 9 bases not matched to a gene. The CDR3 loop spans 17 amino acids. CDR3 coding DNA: TGTGCCAGCAGTACCCTGACTAGCGGGAGGGTGGGCAATGAGCAGTTCTTC. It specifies CASSTLTSGRVGNEQFF.

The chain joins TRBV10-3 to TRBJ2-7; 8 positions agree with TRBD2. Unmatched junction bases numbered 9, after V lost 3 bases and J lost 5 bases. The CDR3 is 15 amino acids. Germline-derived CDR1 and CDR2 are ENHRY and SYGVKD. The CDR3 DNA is TGTGCCATCAGTGATCCTCGGGGGGGCAGGGACGAGCAGTACTTC. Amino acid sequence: CAISDPRGGRDEQYF.

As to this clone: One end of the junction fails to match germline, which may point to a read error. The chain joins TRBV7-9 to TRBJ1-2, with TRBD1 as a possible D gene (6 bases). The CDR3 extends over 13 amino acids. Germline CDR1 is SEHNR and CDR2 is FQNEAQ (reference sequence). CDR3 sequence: CASSSPEQGDLIF. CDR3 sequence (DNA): TGTGCCAGCAGCTCCCCTGAACAGGGCGATCTCATCTTC.

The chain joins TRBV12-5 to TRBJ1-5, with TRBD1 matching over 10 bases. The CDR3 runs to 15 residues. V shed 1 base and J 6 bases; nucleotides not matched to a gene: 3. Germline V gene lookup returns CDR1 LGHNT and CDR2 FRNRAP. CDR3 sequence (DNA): TGTGCTAGTGGTTTGGGGACAGGGGGGCCTCAGCCCCAGCATTTT. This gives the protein CASGLGTGGPQPQHF.

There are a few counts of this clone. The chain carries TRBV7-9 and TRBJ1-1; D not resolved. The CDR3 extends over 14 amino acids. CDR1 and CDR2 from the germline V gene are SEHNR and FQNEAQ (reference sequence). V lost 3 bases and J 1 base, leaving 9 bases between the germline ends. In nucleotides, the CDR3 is TGTGCCAGCAGCTTTGGGCTCCAGAACACTGAAGCTTTCTTT. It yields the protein CASSFGLQNTEAFF.

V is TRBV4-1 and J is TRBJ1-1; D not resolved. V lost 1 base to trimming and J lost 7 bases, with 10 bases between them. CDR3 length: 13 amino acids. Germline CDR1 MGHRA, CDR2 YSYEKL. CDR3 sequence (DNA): TGCGCCAGCAGCCAAGGTAGTGGGAGTGAAGCTTTCTTT. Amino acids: CASSQGSGSEAFF.

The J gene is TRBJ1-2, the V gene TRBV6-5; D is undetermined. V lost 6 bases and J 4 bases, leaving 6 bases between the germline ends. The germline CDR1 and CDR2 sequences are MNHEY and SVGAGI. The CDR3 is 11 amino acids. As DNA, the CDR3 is TGTGCCAGCAGCAACGGCTATGGCTACACCTTC. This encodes CASSNGYGYTF.

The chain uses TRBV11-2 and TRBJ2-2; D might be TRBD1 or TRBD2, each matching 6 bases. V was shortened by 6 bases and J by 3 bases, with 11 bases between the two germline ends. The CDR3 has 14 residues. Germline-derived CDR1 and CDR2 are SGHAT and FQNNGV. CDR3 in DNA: TGTGCCAGCAGACGGGGGCACGACACCGGGGAGCTGTTTTTT. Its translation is CASRRGHDTGELFF.

In DNA form, the CDR3 reads TGTGCCAGCAGCGATACTAGGGCGCAGTATTTT. Its protein is CASSDTRAQYF. This chain connects TRBV28 to TRBJ2-3, with a weak D call TRBD2 (5 bases). V shed 6 bases and J shed 10 bases, with 11 bases lying between them. This CDR3 has 11 amino acids. The germline CDR1 and CDR2 sequences are MDHEN and SYDVKM. Supplemented by reference TRBV28 and TRBJ2-3, the full variable domain reads DVKVTQSSRYLVKRTGEKVFLECVQDMDHENMFWYRQDPGLGLRLIYFSYDVKMKEKGDIPEGYSVSREKKERFSLILESASTNQTSMYLCASSDTRAQYFGPGTRLTVL.

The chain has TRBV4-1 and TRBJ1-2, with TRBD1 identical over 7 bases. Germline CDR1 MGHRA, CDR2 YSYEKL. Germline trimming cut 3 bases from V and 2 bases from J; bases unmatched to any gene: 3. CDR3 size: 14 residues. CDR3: CASSQDRWNYGYTF. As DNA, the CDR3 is TGCGCCAGCAGCCAGGACAGGTGGAACTATGGCTACACCTTC.

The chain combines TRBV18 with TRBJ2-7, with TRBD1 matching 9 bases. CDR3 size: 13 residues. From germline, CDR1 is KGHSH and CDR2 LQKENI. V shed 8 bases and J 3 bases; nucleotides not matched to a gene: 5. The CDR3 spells CASARDRDYEQYF. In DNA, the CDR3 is TGTGCCAGCGCCCGGGACAGGGACTACGAGCAGTACTTC.

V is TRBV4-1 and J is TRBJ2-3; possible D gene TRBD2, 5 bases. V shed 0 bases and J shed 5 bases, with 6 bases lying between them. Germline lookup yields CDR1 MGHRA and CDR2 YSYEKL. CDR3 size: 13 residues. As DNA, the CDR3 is TGCGCCAGCAGCCAAGACCGGGGAGATACGCAGTATTTT. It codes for CASSQDRGDTQYF.

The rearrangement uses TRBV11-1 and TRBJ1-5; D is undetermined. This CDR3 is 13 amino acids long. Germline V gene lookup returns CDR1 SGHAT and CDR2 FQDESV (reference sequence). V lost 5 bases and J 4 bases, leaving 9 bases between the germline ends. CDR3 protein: CASSAGVNQPQHF. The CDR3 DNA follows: TGTGCCAGCAGCGCAGGCGTAAATCAGCCCCAGCATTTT. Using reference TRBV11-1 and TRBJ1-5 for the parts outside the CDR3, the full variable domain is EAEVAQSPRYKITEKSQAVAFWCDPISGHATLYWYRQILGQGPELLVQFQDESVVDDSQLPKDRFSAERLKGVDSTLKIQPAELGDSAMYLCASSAGVNQPQHFGDGTRLSIL.

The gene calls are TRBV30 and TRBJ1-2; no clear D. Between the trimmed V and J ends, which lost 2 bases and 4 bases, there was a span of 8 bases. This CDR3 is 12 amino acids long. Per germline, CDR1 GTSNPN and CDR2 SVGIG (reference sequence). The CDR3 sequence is CAWSPFGYGYTF. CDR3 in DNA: TGTGCCTGGAGTCCTTTTGGCTATGGCTACACCTTC.

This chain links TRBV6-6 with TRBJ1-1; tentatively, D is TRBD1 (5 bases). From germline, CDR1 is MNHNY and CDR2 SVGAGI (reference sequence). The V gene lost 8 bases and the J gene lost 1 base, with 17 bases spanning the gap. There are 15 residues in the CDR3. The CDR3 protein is CASGSKDRANTEAFF. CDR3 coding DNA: TGTGCCAGCGGGTCAAAAGACAGAGCGAACACTGAAGCTTTCTTT.

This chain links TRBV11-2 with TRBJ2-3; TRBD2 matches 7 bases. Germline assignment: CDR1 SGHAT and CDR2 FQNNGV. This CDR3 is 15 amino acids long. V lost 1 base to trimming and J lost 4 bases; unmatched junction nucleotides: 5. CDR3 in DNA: TGTGCCAGCAGCTTAGCGCGGGGGAGGTCAGATACGCAGTATTTT. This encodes CASSLARGRSDTQYF.